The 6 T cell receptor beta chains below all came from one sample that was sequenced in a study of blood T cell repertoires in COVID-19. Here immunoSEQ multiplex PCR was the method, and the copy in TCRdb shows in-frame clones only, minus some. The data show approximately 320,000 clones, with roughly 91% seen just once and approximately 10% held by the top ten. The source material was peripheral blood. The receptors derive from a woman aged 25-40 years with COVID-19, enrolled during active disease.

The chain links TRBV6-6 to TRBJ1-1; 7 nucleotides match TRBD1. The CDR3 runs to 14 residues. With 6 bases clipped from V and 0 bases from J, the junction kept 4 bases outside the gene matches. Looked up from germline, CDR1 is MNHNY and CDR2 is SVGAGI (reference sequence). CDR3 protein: CASRTGVVNTEAFF. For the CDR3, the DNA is TGTGCCAGCAGAACAGGGGTCGTGAACACTGAAGCTTTCTTT.

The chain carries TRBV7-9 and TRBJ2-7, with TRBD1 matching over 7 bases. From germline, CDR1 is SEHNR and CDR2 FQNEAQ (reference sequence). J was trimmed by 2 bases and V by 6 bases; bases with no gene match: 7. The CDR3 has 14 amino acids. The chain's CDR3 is CASSHDRATYEQYF. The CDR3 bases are TGTGCCAGCAGTCACGACAGGGCCACCTACGAGCAGTACTTC.

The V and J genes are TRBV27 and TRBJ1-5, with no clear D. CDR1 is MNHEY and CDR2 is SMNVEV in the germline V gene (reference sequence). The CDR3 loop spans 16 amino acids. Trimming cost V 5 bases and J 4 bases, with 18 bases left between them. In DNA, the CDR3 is TGTGCCAGCAGTCCCTTCGGGTCCCCGGGGAATCAGCCCCAGCATTTT. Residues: CASSPFGSPGNQPQHF.

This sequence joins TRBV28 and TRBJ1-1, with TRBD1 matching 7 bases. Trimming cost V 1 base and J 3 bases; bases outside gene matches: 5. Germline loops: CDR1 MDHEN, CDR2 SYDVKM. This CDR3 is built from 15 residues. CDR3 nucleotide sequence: TGTGCCAGCAGTTTATCGGCGGGACAGTACACTGAAGCTTTCTTT. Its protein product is CASSLSAGQYTEAFF.

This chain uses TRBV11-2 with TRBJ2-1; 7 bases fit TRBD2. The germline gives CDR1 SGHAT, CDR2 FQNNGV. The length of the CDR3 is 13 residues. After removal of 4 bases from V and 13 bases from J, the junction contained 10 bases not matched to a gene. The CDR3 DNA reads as TGTGCCAGCAGCTCCGGGGGGTCTGGCTATCAGTTCTTC. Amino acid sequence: CASSSGGSGYQFF.

DNA of the CDR3: TGTGCCAGCAGCTTAGCGACAGGCCGTGAAGTCGAGCAGTACTTC. It yields the protein CASSLATGREVEQYF. V is TRBV7-2 and J is TRBJ2-7; D may be TRBD1 (6 bases). The CDR3 spans 15 residues. The V end lost 0 bases, the J end lost 6 bases, and 15 bases lay between the germline ends. Germline V gives CDR1 SGHTA, CDR2 FQGNSA.